This T cell receptor beta chain is drawn from a study of shared clonotypes between healthy human individuals. Data came from immunoSEQ multiplex PCR; TCRdb stores just in-frame clones and leaves some out. The data hold roughly 2 million clones, with around 95% observed a single time. The CDR3 length is 12 residues. The V gene's germline CDR1 is GTSNPN and CDR2 SVGIG (reference sequence). The V and J ends lost 2 bases and 6 bases respectively, with 11 bases between them. This sequence was found in a man younger than 30 in good health. What was sequenced was naive CD4+ T cells sorted from blood. Described subset: CD45RA+ positively selected. This chain links TRBV30 with TRBJ2-7; tentatively, D is TRBD1 (6 bases). The CDR3 DNA is TGTGCCTGGAGTCAGGGGCTTTTCGAGCAGTACTTC. The encoded protein is CAWSQGLFEQYF.